The rows below give T cell receptor beta chains drawn from one sample of a study of blood T cell repertoires in COVID-19. The repertoire was sequenced with immunoSEQ multiplex PCR; TCRdb's copy has only in-frame clones and lacks some. In the table there are 150,000 to 200,000 clones, about 84% of which are singletons. Sequencing was performed on PBMCs or T cells enriched from blood (not recorded which). These receptors all stem from a middle-aged man who had recovered from COVID-19. Each CDR3 is given with its conserved first and last residue. The D gene is left open where the match is weak. Clone size is not always given. Where it is, it says once, few, many or a class for expanded clones.

J gene	V gene	D gene	clone size	CDR3 DNA	CDR3 protein
TRBJ1-2	TRBV7-9	-	-	TGTGCCAGCAGCTCACAGGGCTCCGCTTATGGCTACACCTTC	CASSSQGSAYGYTF
TRBJ1-3	TRBV6-5	-	-	TGTGCCTGCAGCAGGCCTGTCTCTGGAAACACCATATATTTT	CACSRPVSGNTIYF
TRBJ1-1	TRBV4-2	-	few	TGTGCCAGCAGCCAAGCCTCTGTCCTTGGAGGGACTGAAGCTTTCTTT	CASSQASVLGGTEAFF
TRBJ2-7	TRBV19	TRBD1	-	TGTGCCAGTAGTGCACAGGGGAAGGCCTCCTACGAGCAGTACTTC	CASSAQGKASYEQYF
TRBJ1-4	TRBV15	-	once	TGTGCCACCAGCAGAGGGGGGGGTGAAAAACTGTTTTTT	CATSRGGGEKLFF
TRBJ1-2	TRBV7-2	-	-	TGTGCCAGCAGCTTAGCAACAGGGCCTTATGGCTACACCTTC	CASSLATGPYGYTF
TRBJ2-2	TRBV11-3	-	-	TGTGCCAGCAGCTTACCAGGAGGGGAGCTGTTTTTT	CASSLPGGELFF
TRBJ1-5	TRBV10-3	-	-	TGTGCCATCAGTGGTCAGGATAGCAATCAGCCCCAGCATTTT	CAISGQDSNQPQHF
TRBJ2-5	TRBV18	-	-	TGTGCCAGCTCGCCAGCTAATCAAGAGACCCAGTACTTC	CASSPANQETQYF
TRBJ2-5	TRBV5-6	-	-	TGTGCCAGCGGGCCGTGGGCGGAGACCCAGTACTTC	CASGPWAETQYF
TRBJ2-1	TRBV5-6	-	-	TGTGCCAGCAGCCTGGGCTCAGGGGCTGAGCAGTTCTTC	CASSLGSGAEQFF
TRBJ1-4	TRBV30	-	-	TGTGCCTGGAGCCTAGGGGCCCTCGGGGAAAAACTGTTTTTT	CAWSLGALGEKLFF
TRBJ1-2	TRBV18	TRBD1	-	TGTGCCAGCTCACCACCTCACGGCCAGGGGGTTGGCTACACCTTC	CASSPPHGQGVGYTF
TRBJ1-4	TRBV5-1	-	-	TGCGCCAGCGCCGAGGATCGGGAAAAACTGTTTTTT	CASAEDREKLFF
TRBJ1-3	TRBV7-6	-	few	TGTGCCAGCAGCCTCACCCAAGGACAGGGAAACACCATATATTTT	CASSLTQGQGNTIYF
TRBJ2-1	TRBV14	TRBD2	-	TGTGCCAGCAGCCAAGTGACTAGCGGGGTCTACAATGAGCAGTTCTTC	CASSQVTSGVYNEQFF
TRBJ2-2	TRBV5-1	TRBD1	-	TGCGCCAGCAGCCGCCGGACAGGGGGCTCTTCAAGGGTCACCGGGGAGCTGTTTTTT	CASSRRTGGSSRVTGELFF
TRBJ2-6	TRBV23-1	TRBD1	-	TGCGCCATAAGGGACAGGGACTTCTCTGGGGCCAACGTCCTGACTTTC	CAIRDRDFSGANVLTF
TRBJ1-3	TRBV7-9	-	-	TGTGCCAGCAGCCCGACAGGAGTCTCTGGAAACACCATATATTTT	CASSPTGVSGNTIYF
TRBJ1-5	TRBV2	-	few	TGTGCCAGCAGAAGGTCTAAAGGAGGGAATCAGCCCCAGCATTTT	CASRRSKGGNQPQHF
TRBJ1-1	TRBV5-1	TRBD1	-	TGCGCCAGCAGCTTGACAGGGGGCACTGAAGCTTTCTTT	CASSLTGGTEAFF
TRBJ1-5	TRBV6-1	-	-	TGTGCCAGCAGTGAGACGACAGGCCCGGGTCAGCCCCAGCATTTT	CASSETTGPGQPQHF
TRBJ1-5	TRBV2	TRBD1	few	TGTGCCAGCAGTGTGAGGCCTGGGGACAGGGGGCTTAGCCAGCCCCAGCATTTT	CASSVRPGDRGLSQPQHF
TRBJ2-1	TRBV30	TRBD2	-	TGTGCCTGGGCGGGACGGGGGGGCTCCCTCTCCGACAATGAGCAGTTCTTC	CAWAGRGGSLSDNEQFF
TRBJ2-1	TRBV20-1	-	few	TGCAGTGCTAGTACCCACTCCCATGAGCAGTTCTTC	CSASTHSHEQFF
TRBJ1-2	TRBV27	-	-	TGTGCCAGCAGCCAAGGACAGCTCTATGGCTACACCTTC	CASSQGQLYGYTF
TRBJ2-7	TRBV9	TRBD2	few	TGTGCCAGCAGCGTAGGGGCTAGCGGGGACTACGAGCAGTACTTC	CASSVGASGDYEQYF
TRBJ2-5	TRBV7-3	TRBD1	-	TGTGCCAGCAGCGTATATGGGACAGGGGACGAGACCCAGTACTTC	CASSVYGTGDETQYF
TRBJ2-1	TRBV15	TRBD2	-	TGTGCCACCAGCAGTAGGGATCCGGGACTAGCGGGGGGGCGTGCCCGCAATGAGCAGTTCTTC	CATSSRDPGLAGGRARNEQFF
TRBJ2-7	TRBV5-1	TRBD2	-	TGCGCCAGCAGCTTGGCCAGCGGGGGCAGTAGCTCCTACGAGCAGTACTTC	CASSLASGGSSSYEQYF
TRBJ1-2	TRBV2	TRBD1	-	TGTGCCAGCAGGGACAGGGCTCCTCAGGGCTACACCTTC	CASRDRAPQGYTF
TRBJ2-7	TRBV13	TRBD1	-	TGTGCCAGCAGCCCAGGGACAGACAGCTCCTACGAGCAGTACTTC	CASSPGTDSSYEQYF
TRBJ1-6	TRBV7-3	TRBD1	-	TGTGCCAGCAGCATGACAGGGCGGAATTCACCCCTCCACTTT	CASSMTGRNSPLHF
TRBJ1-6	TRBV29-1	-	-	TGCAGCGTTGGGACAGATATTAATTCACCCCTCCACTTT	CSVGTDINSPLHF
TRBJ2-5	TRBV18	-	-	TGTGCCAGCTCAAGGAGTGAGCAAGAGACCCAGTACTTC	CASSRSEQETQYF
TRBJ2-3	TRBV10-3	TRBD1	-	TGTGCCAGCCACTCAACAGGGGGGTCTAGCACAGATACGCAGTATTTT	CASHSTGGSSTDTQYF
TRBJ1-1	TRBV2	TRBD1	-	TGTGCCAGCAGGGGACAGGCGAACACTGAAGCTTTCTTT	CASRGQANTEAFF
TRBJ1-2	TRBV15	TRBD1	-	TGTGCCACCAGCAGAGACACAGGGACAGGAGCTAACTATGGCTACACCTTC	CATSRDTGTGANYGYTF
TRBJ1-3	TRBV7-3	-	-	TGTGCCAGCAGCCTGGGCAGGGCGAGCTCTGGAAACACCATATATTTT	CASSLGRASSGNTIYF
TRBJ2-5	TRBV5-1	TRBD2	-	TGCGCCAGCAGCTTTAGCGGGGGGCCGGATGTGGAGACCCAGTACTTC	CASSFSGGPDVETQYF
TRBJ2-7	TRBV12-5	TRBD2	-	TGTGCTAGTGGTTCGGGGGAGGGAGTCTCCTACGAGCAGTACTTC	CASGSGEGVSYEQYF
TRBJ1-5	TRBV18	-	-	TGTGCCAGCTCACCACGGGCCAATCAGCCCCAGCATTTT	CASSPRANQPQHF
TRBJ1-2	TRBV10-3	-	-	TGTGCCATCAGTGGAAGCCCCAAATATGGCTACACCTTC	CAISGSPKYGYTF
TRBJ2-7	TRBV18	-	once	TGTGCCAGCTCAACCGGACAGAACCTCTACGAGCAGTACTTC	CASSTGQNLYEQYF
TRBJ2-5	TRBV2	-	few	TGTGCCAGCAGTGAGGGCGGCGGCCGGGGGGAGACCCAGTACTTC	CASSEGGGRGETQYF
TRBJ1-4	TRBV7-9	-	many	TGTGCCAGCGGGATCGGACGGGATGGGGAAAAACTGTTTTTT	CASGIGRDGEKLFF
TRBJ1-2	TRBV24-1	-	-	TGTGCCACCAGTGATGAAGAGTCTAACTATGGCTACACCTTC	CATSDEESNYGYTF